The 13 T cell receptor beta chains below were found in one sample sequenced in a study of OX40 agonist ivuxolimab in advanced cancers. The table came from immunoSEQ multiplex PCR; TCRdb's copy has only in-frame clones and leaves some out. The sample includes over 85,000 clones, about 86% seen only once; the top ten take more than 1.4%. Sequencing used CD4+ or CD8+ T cells sorted from blood, obtained in a trial of the OX40 agonist ivuxolimab. Receptor source: an adult with an advanced solid tumor such as melanoma, head and neck, liver or kidney cancer.

This chain uses TRBV19 with TRBJ2-2; TRBD1 matches at 11 bases. The CDR3 is 15 residues long. Germline V gene data show CDR1 as LNHDA and CDR2 as SQIVND (reference sequence). V was pared by 6 bases and J by 6 bases, with 6 bases of the junction left unmatched. The CDR3 nucleotides are TGTGCCAGTAGGGGACCGGGACAGGGGGCCGGGGAGCTGTTTTTT. As protein: CASRGPGQGAGELFF. The entire variable domain, with the rest obtained from reference TRBV19 and TRBJ2-2, is as follows: DGGITQSPKYLFRKEGQNVTLSCEQNLNHDAMYWYRQDPGQGLRLIYYSQIVNDFQKGDIAEGYSVSREKKESFPLTVTSAQKNPTAFYLCASRGPGQGAGELFFGEGSRLTVL.

This clone was observed once. The V gene is TRBV4-3, the J gene TRBJ2-2; 7 bases line up with TRBD1. The V gene's germline CDR1 is LGHNA and CDR2 YSLEER. The CDR3 length is 16 residues. With 1 base clipped from V and 0 bases from J, the junction kept 2 bases outside the gene matches. The CDR3 sequence: CASSQVGTANTGELFF. The CDR3 DNA reads as TGCGCCAGCAGCCAAGTCGGGACAGCGAACACCGGGGAGCTGTTTTTT.

This rearrangement joins TRBV19 to TRBJ1-1; a possible D gene is TRBD1 (6 bases). Germline assignment: CDR1 LNHDA and CDR2 SQIVND (reference sequence). CDR3 length: 13 residues. Trimming took 5 bases from V and 3 from J, leaving 10 bases between them. The CDR3 protein is CASSENRDTEAFF. The CDR3, as DNA: TGTGCCAGTAGTGAGAACAGGGACACTGAAGCTTTCTTT.

The CDR3 DNA sequence: TGTGCCAGCAGGGGACAGGGGGGGAGCAATGAGCAGTTCTTC. Protein sequence: CASRGQGGSNEQFF. J is TRBJ2-1 and V is TRBV28; 11 positions match TRBD1. Per germline, CDR1 MDHEN and CDR2 SYDVKM. V lost 6 bases, J lost 6 bases, and 4 bases stayed unmatched. The CDR3 length is 14 residues.

V usage is TRBV2 and J usage is TRBJ2-3; the match to TRBD1 covers 7 bases. The V gene end was trimmed by 5 bases and the J gene end by 1 base; junction bases not matched to a gene: 6. The CDR3 extends over 15 amino acids. Germline V CDR1 and CDR2: SNHLY, FYNNEI. The CDR3: CASSRGQLGTDTQYF. As DNA, the CDR3 is TGTGCCAGCAGTAGGGGACAGCTTGGCACAGATACGCAGTATTTT.

This clone is medium-sized in the sample. This chain uses TRBV7-2 with TRBJ1-1, with D perhaps matching TRBD1 (5 bases). The CDR3 loop spans 14 amino acids. The germline CDR1 and CDR2 sequences are SGHTA and FQGNSA. Trimming cost V 0 bases and J 0 bases, with 5 bases left between them. The CDR3 sequence: CASSLARVNTEAFF. CDR3 bases: TGTGCCAGCAGCTTAGCCAGGGTGAACACTGAAGCTTTCTTT.

This chain uses TRBV18 with TRBJ2-7; 8 bases align to TRBD1. The CDR3 sequence is 15 residues long. Germline CDR1 is KGHSH and CDR2 is LQKENI. V gave up 2 bases and J gave up 7 bases; unmatched junction bases: 10. The CDR3 DNA sequence: TGTGCCAGCTCACCAAGCGCAGCAGGGGGCGAAGAGCAGTACTTC. Protein product: CASSPSAAGGEEQYF.

The chain carries TRBV6-6 and TRBJ2-7; unclear D gene. Germline V gene data show CDR1 as MNHNY and CDR2 as SVGAGI (reference sequence). The CDR3 contains 11 residues. V was trimmed by 5 bases and J by 3 bases, leaving 5 bases between them. The CDR3 spells CASSEIYEQYF. CDR3 DNA sequence: TGTGCCAGCAGTGAAATCTACGAGCAGTACTTC.

The chain employs TRBV19 and TRBJ1-5; 9 bases are shared with TRBD1. The V segment lost 5 bases and the J segment 7 bases; nucleotides outside the gene matches: 6. CDR3 length: 14 amino acids. From germline, CDR1 is LNHDA and CDR2 SQIVND (reference sequence). CDR3 sequence: CASSPGQGRQPQHF. CDR3 sequence (DNA): TGTGCCAGTAGTCCAGGACAGGGGCGGCAGCCCCAGCATTTT.

The CDR3 bases are TGTGCCAGCAGACCACTACTAGCGGGGGATTCCTACGAGCAGTACTTC. Amino acids: CASRPLLAGDSYEQYF. The gene calls are TRBV6-6 and TRBJ2-7; 11 nucleotides match TRBD2. This CDR3 contains 16 residues. The germline V gene encodes CDR1 MNHNY and CDR2 SVGAGI (reference sequence). J was trimmed by 1 base and V by 6 bases; bases with no gene match: 8.

The rearrangement joins TRBV9 to TRBJ1-4; D perhaps matches TRBD1 (5 bases). In germline, CDR1 is SGDLS, CDR2 YYNGEE. The V gene lost 3 bases and the J gene lost 7 bases, with 10 bases spanning the gap. This CDR3 region has 13 residues. CDR3: CASSAGRGEKLFF. In DNA form, the CDR3 reads TGTGCCAGCAGCGCAGGGAGGGGTGAAAAACTGTTTTTT.

The chain is built from TRBV28 and TRBJ1-5; no reliable D call. Germline-derived CDR1 and CDR2 are MDHEN and SYDVKM. The CDR3 runs 15 residues. The V end lost 5 bases, the J end lost 4 bases, and 15 bases lay between the germline ends. CDR3 coding DNA: TGTGCCAGCAGTCCCTCGAAGGGCGGGAATCAGCCCCAGCATTTT. It yields the protein CASSPSKGGNQPQHF.

This rearrangement joins TRBV28 to TRBJ2-3; 14 bases align to TRBD2. The V segment lost 3 bases and the J segment 3 bases; nucleotides outside the gene matches: 8. Germline CDR1 reads MDHEN; CDR2 reads SYDVKM. The CDR3 length is 18 residues. CDR3 in amino acids: CASSFPRLAGGQTDTQYF. Here the CDR3 DNA reads TGTGCCAGCAGTTTCCCAAGACTAGCGGGAGGGCAAACAGATACGCAGTATTTT. The full variable domain, in which reference TRBV28 and TRBJ2-3 provide the parts outside the CDR3, is DVKVTQSSRYLVKRTGEKVFLECVQDMDHENMFWYRQDPGLGLRLIYFSYDVKMKEKGDIPEGYSVSREKKERFSLILESASTNQTSMYLCASSFPRLAGGQTDTQYFGPGTRLTVL.